This TCR beta chain was retrieved from a study of early T cells in non-severe SARS-CoV-2 infection. TCRdb re-analysed the 5' RACE reads in MiXCR, keeping a single row per CDR3 protein. The sample yields about 49,000 distinct CDR3 sequences, about 6.3% seen once. The CDR3 is made up of 14 amino acids. With V trimmed by 2 bases and J by 2 bases, 3 bases remained unmatched. Per germline, CDR1 SGHTA and CDR2 FQGNSA. This clonotype was counted only a few times. The chain has TRBV7-2 and TRBJ2-7, with 7 bases aligning to TRBD1. This clonotype originated in an adult who was a healthcare worker with PCR-confirmed SARS-CoV-2 infection or an uninfected control (not recorded which). The sample in question was whole blood, obtained at baseline. As DNA, the CDR3 is TGTGCCAGCAGCTTAAGGGGACAGCCCTACGAGCAGTACTTC. Its protein product is CASSLRGQPYEQYF.